This is a list of T cell receptor beta chains from one sample in a study of T-cell reconstitution after alpha-beta-depleted transplantation in children. TCRdb reprocessed the PCR reads with MiXCR, giving one entry per CDR3 protein. The table has hundreds of thousands of distinct CDR3 sequences, 10% to 15% seen once. The input for sequencing was PBMCs, mostly from graft donor cells, taken 360 days after TCRalphabeta/CD19-depleted stem cell transplant. These receptor sequences come from a male patient younger than 18 who had a stem cell transplant for acute myeloid leukemia, so the T cells may come from the graft donor. CDR3s include the opening cysteine and the closing phenylalanine or tryptophan. D genes are given only for firm matches. Size tells how often a clone was seen (once, few, many) or the class of an expanded clone, and some rows leave it out.

size,D,V,J,CDR3,DNA
few,-,TRBV20-1,TRBJ2-2,CSAKRISGTGELFF,TGCAGTGCCAAAAGGATTAGCGGCACCGGGGAGCTGTTTTTT
-,TRBD2,TRBV11-1,TRBJ2-7,CASSSRVGGSYEQYF,TGTGCCAGCAGCTCAAGGGTCGGGGGGAGCTACGAGCAGTACTTC
many,-,TRBV3-1,TRBJ2-1,CASSQAQSVSEQFF,TGTGCCAGCAGCCAAGCTCAATCGGTGAGTGAGCAGTTCTTC
few,TRBD2,TRBV11-2,TRBJ2-1,CASSHTGLAGGGYNEQFF,TGTGCCAGCAGTCACACTGGACTAGCGGGAGGAGGTTACAATGAGCAGTTCTTC
few,-,TRBV6-1,TRBJ1-1,CASTGVGTTEAFF,TGTGCCAGCACCGGGGTCGGGACCACTGAAGCTTTCTTT
few,TRBD1,TRBV4-2,TRBJ1-1,CASSQGPDRVNTEAFF,TGTGCCAGCAGCCAAGGGCCGGACAGGGTGAACACTGAAGCTTTCTTT
few,TRBD2,TRBV28,TRBJ2-5,CASSSSSGSPETQYF,TGTGCCAGCAGTTCCTCTAGCGGGAGTCCGGAGACCCAGTACTTC
-,TRBD2,TRBV6-5,TRBJ2-1,CASSSGLAGEAEQFF,TGTGCCAGCAGTTCAGGACTAGCGGGAGAGGCTGAGCAGTTCTTC
few,-,TRBV18,TRBJ1-1,CASSRRDGLNTEAFF,TGTGCCAGCTCCCGCCGGGACGGACTGAACACTGAAGCTTTCTTT
-,-,TRBV12-3/TRBV12-4,TRBJ2-3,CASSLDSAIQTDTQYF,TGTGCCAGCAGCCTGGACTCCGCCATTCAGACAGATACGCAGTATTTT
-,TRBD2,TRBV6-5,TRBJ2-1,CASSYSPGLVPVEQFF,TGTGCCAGCAGTTACTCACCGGGACTAGTACCTGTCGAGCAGTTCTTC
many,-,TRBV20-1,TRBJ2-7,CSARALIENDEQYF,TGCAGTGCTAGAGCCCTTATAGAGAACGACGAGCAGTACTTC
many,-,TRBV28,TRBJ2-7,CASTEEVGIYEQYF,TGTGCCAGCACCGAAGAGGTAGGGATCTACGAGCAGTACTTC
many,-,TRBV29-1,TRBJ2-3,CSVGWLSGGGTDTQYF,TGCAGCGTTGGCTGGCTGAGCGGCGGAGGCACAGATACGCAGTATTTT
-,-,TRBV20-1,TRBJ2-3,CSASLSSASTDTQYF,TGCAGTGCTAGTCTCTCTAGCGCAAGCACAGATACGCAGTATTTT
few,-,TRBV4-2,TRBJ2-5,CASSQEGIQETQYF,TGTGCCAGCAGCCAAGAGGGGATCCAAGAGACCCAGTACTTC
many,-,TRBV3-1,TRBJ2-2,CASSQGAGRTGELFF,TGTGCCAGCAGCCAAGGGGCAGGGAGGACCGGGGAGCTGTTTTTT
many,-,TRBV5-1,TRBJ2-1,CASSPSFNEQFF,TGCGCCAGCAGCCCATCGTTCAATGAGCAGTTCTTC
many,-,TRBV9,TRBJ2-1,CASSVAGYNEQFF,TGTGCCAGCAGCGTAGCCGGCTACAATGAGCAGTTCTTC
few,-,TRBV29-1,TRBJ2-5,CSVRRDQETQYF,TGCAGCGTTCGGAGGGATCAAGAGACCCAGTACTTC
-,TRBD1,TRBV4-3,TRBJ2-1,CASSQVPGTVIINEQFF,TGCGCCAGCAGCCAAGTTCCCGGGACAGTTATTATCAATGAGCAGTTCTTC
-,TRBD1,TRBV20-1,TRBJ2-7,CSARIQGAVYEQYF,TGCAGTGCTAGAATACAGGGGGCGGTCTACGAGCAGTACTTC
few,-,TRBV18,TRBJ2-1,CASSPTRGASGTASYNEQFF,TGTGCCAGCTCACCGACTAGGGGCGCGTCCGGGACCGCGTCCTACAATGAGCAGTTCTTC
many,-,TRBV7-2,TRBJ2-1,CASSLTGAPGDEQFF,TGTGCCAGCAGCTTAACGGGAGCCCCTGGCGATGAGCAGTTCTTC
-,-,TRBV20-1,TRBJ2-1,CSARFYRQFF,TGCAGTGCTAGGTTCTACAGACAGTTCTTC
many,-,TRBV5-1,TRBJ2-7,CASSPTSLYTYEQYF,TGCGCCAGCAGCCCAACGTCCCTGTATACCTACGAGCAGTACTTC
-,-,TRBV4-3,TRBJ1-2,CASSQVGESNYGYTF,TGCGCCAGCAGCCAAGTAGGCGAGTCTAACTATGGCTACACCTTC
few,-,TRBV25-1,TRBJ1-5,CASSDPGRGKPQHF,TGTGCCAGCAGTGACCCCGGCAGGGGAAAGCCCCAGCATTTT
-,-,TRBV13,TRBJ2-7,CASSLVSITEQYF,TGTGCCAGCAGCTTAGTTAGTATCACCGAGCAGTACTTC
-,TRBD2,TRBV2,TRBJ2-4,CASNVGGGYLDIQYF,TGTGCCAGCAATGTGGGCGGGGGTTATTTAGACATTCAGTACTTC
-,TRBD2,TRBV25-1,TRBJ2-1,CASSDWGLAGDNEQFF,TGTGCCAGCAGTGACTGGGGACTAGCGGGTGATAATGAGCAGTTCTTC
few,-,TRBV6-2/TRBV6-3,TRBJ2-1,CASIHGGMSEQFF,TGTGCCAGCATCCACGGCGGGATGAGTGAGCAGTTCTTC
many,-,TRBV24-1,TRBJ2-3,CAASTVGTDTQYF,TGTGCCGCCTCAACGGTGGGAACAGATACGCAGTATTTT
few,TRBD2,TRBV6-2/TRBV6-3,TRBJ2-5,CASRRAGGPRETQYF,TGTGCCAGCAGGCGAGCGGGAGGGCCGCGAGAGACCCAGTACTTC
-,TRBD1,TRBV5-6,TRBJ2-3,CASSFKTGGKGTDTQYF,TGTGCCAGCAGCTTCAAGACAGGGGGAAAAGGCACAGATACGCAGTATTTT
few,TRBD1,TRBV3-1,TRBJ1-4,CASSSRDRRLSINEKLFF,TGTGCCAGCAGCTCTCGGGACAGGAGGTTGTCCATTAATGAAAAACTGTTTTTT
few,-,TRBV27,TRBJ1-5,CASSFERGWAQHF,TGTGCCAGCAGTTTCGAAAGGGGTTGGGCCCAGCATTTT
-,-,TRBV5-6,TRBJ2-1,CASSLARDYVNEQFF,TGTGCCAGCAGCTTGGCCCGAGACTACGTGAATGAGCAGTTCTTC
few,-,TRBV5-1,TRBJ2-2,CASSLGLDTGELFF,TGCGCCAGCAGCTTGGGACTAGACACCGGGGAGCTGTTTTTT
many,-,TRBV20-1,TRBJ2-3,CTPQSTQYF,TGCACCCCACAGAGTACGCAGTATTTT
-,-,TRBV6-5,TRBJ1-4,CASSYNRPPTNEKLFF,TGTGCCAGCAGTTACAACAGGCCGCCTACTAATGAAAAACTGTTTTTT
-,TRBD2,TRBV18,TRBJ2-3,CASSPLLAATSTDTQYF,TGTGCCAGCTCACCTCTACTAGCGGCTACTAGCACAGATACGCAGTATTTT
-,-,TRBV28,TRBJ2-3,CASSSGPIGADTQYF,TGTGCCAGCAGTTCAGGTCCGATCGGGGCAGATACGCAGTATTTT
few,TRBD2,TRBV12-3/TRBV12-4,TRBJ2-1,CASSFGTSGAYYNEQFF,TGTGCCAGCAGTTTTGGGACTAGCGGGGCTTATTACAATGAGCAGTTCTTC
-,TRBD2,TRBV7-6,TRBJ2-3,CASSDTSGRVRDTQYF,TGTGCCAGCAGCGACACTAGCGGGAGGGTCAGAGATACGCAGTATTTT
many,TRBD2,TRBV7-6,TRBJ2-5,CASSRPGTSYWDQETQYF,TGTGCCAGCAGCCGACCCGGGACTAGTTATTGGGACCAAGAGACCCAGTACTTC
few,-,TRBV6-2/TRBV6-3,TRBJ2-6,CASSYSHRELAGANVLTF,TGTGCCAGCAGTTACTCGCACAGGGAACTCGCTGGGGCCAACGTCCTGACTTTC
few,-,TRBV20-1,TRBJ2-2,CSARSGVWNTGELFF,TGCAGTGCTAGATCGGGGGTTTGGAACACCGGGGAGCTGTTTTTT
few,TRBD2,TRBV20-1,TRBJ2-5,CSARAGLALETQYF,TGCAGTGCTAGGGCCGGACTAGCCCTCGAGACCCAGTACTTC
-,-,TRBV28,TRBJ2-7,CASSRPPGSPYEQYF,TGTGCCAGCAGTCGCCCCCCCGGGAGCCCCTACGAGCAGTACTTC
few,TRBD2,TRBV10-3,TRBJ2-1,CAIKLAGGLHEQFF,TGTGCCATCAAATTAGCGGGAGGGCTCCATGAGCAGTTCTTC
many,-,TRBV20-1,TRBJ1-4,CSARVETQGPNEKLFF,TGCAGTGCTAGAGTGGAGACCCAAGGTCCGAATGAAAAACTGTTTTTT